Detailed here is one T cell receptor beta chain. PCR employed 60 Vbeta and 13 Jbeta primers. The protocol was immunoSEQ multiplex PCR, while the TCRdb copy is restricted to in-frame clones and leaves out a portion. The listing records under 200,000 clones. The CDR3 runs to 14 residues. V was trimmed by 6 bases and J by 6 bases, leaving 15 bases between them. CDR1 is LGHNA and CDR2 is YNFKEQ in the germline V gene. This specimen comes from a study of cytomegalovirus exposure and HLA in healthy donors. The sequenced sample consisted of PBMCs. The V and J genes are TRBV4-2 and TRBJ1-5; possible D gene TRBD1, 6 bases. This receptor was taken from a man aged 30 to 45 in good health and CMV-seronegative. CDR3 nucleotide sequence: TGTGCCAGCAGTATACAGGGAGGGCCTCAGCCCCAGCATTTT. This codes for CASSIQGGPQPQHF.